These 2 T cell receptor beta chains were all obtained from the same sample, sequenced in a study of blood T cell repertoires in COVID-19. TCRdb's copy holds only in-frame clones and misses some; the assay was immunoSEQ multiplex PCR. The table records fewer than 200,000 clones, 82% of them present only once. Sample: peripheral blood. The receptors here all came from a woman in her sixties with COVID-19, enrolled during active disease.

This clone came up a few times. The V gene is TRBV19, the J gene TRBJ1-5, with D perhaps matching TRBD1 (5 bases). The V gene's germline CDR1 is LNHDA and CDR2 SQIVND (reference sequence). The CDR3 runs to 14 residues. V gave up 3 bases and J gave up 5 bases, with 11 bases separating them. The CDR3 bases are TGTGCCAGTAGTATTGGGGGGGGGTATCAGCCCCAGCATTTT. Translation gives CASSIGGGYQPQHF.

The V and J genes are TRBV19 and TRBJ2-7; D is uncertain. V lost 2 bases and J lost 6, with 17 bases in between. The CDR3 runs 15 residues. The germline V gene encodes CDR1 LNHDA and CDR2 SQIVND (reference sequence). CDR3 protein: CASSILSPTPGEQYF. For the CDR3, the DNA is TGTGCCAGTAGTATACTTAGTCCTACTCCCGGCGAGCAGTACTTC.